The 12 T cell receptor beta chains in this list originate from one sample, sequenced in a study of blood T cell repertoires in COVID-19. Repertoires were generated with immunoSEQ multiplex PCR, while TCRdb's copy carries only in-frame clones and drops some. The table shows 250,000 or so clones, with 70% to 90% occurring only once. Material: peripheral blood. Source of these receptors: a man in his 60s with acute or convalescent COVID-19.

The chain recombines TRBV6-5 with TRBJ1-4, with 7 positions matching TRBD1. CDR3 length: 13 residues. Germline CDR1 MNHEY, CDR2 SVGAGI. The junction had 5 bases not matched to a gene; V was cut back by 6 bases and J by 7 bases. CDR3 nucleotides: TGTGCCAGCAGGAAGGGGGCTCTTGAAAAACTGTTTTTT. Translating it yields CASRKGALEKLFF.

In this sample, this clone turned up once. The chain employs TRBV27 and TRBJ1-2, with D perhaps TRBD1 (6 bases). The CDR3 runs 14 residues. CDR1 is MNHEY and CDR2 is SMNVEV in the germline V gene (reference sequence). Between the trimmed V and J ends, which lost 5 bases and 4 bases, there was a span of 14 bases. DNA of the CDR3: TGTGCCAGCAGTGTCCAACAGGGACGCTATGGCTACACCTTC. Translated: CASSVQQGRYGYTF.

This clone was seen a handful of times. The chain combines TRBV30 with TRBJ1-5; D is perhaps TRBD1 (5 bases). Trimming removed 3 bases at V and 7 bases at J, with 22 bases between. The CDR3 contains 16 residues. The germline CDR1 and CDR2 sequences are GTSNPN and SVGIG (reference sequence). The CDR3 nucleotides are TGTGCCTGGAGACAAGCAACAGGAGTCCCGGGCCAGCCCCAGCATTTT. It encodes CAWRQATGVPGQPQHF.

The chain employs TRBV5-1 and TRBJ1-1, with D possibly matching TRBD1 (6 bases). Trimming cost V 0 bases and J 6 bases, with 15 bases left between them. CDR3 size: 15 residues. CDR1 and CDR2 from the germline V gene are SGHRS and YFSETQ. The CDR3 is CASSLGDTVRAEAFF. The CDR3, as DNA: TGCGCCAGCAGCTTGGGGGACACGGTGAGGGCTGAAGCTTTCTTT.

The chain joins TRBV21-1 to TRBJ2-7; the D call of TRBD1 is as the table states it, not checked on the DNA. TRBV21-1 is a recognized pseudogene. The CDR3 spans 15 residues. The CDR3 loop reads CASSKGRKGAYEQYF. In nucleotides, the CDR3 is TGTGCCAGCAGCAAAGGTCGCAAGGGGGCCTACGAGCAGTACTTC.

The CDR3 DNA is TGTGCCAGCAGCTTAGTGTTAGCGGGAGGTAACCATGAGCAGTTCTTC. Its translation is CASSLVLAGGNHEQFF. The genes are TRBV7-9 and TRBJ2-1; 10 bases agree with TRBD2. The ends lost 1 base at V and 8 bases at J; junction bases unmatched: 8. The CDR3 has 16 residues. Germline V gives CDR1 SEHNR, CDR2 FQNEAQ (reference sequence).

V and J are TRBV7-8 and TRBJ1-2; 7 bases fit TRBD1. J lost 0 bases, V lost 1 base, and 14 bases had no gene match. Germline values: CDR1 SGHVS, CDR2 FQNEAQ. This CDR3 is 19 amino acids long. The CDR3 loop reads CASSLVHWQGETANYGYTF. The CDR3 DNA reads TGTGCCAGCAGCTTAGTGCATTGGCAGGGGGAAACGGCTAACTATGGCTACACCTTC. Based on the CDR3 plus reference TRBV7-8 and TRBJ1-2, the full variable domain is GAGVSQSPRYKVAKRGQDVALRCDPISGHVSLFWYQQALGQGPEFLTYFQNEAQLDKSGLPSDRFFAERPEGSVSTLKIQRTQQEDSAVYLCASSLVHWQGETANYGYTFGSGTRLTVV.

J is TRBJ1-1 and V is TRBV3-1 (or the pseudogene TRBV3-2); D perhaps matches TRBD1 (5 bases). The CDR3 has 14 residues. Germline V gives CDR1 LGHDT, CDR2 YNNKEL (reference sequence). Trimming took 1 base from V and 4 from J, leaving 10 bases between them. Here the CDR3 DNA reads TGTGCCAGCAGCCAAGCTCAGGGATTCACTGAAGCTTTCTTT. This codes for CASSQAQGFTEAFF.

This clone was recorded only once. The CDR3: CASTGTGLKNTGELFF. The CDR3 nucleotides are TGTGCCAGCACCGGGACAGGGCTAAAGAACACCGGGGAGCTGTTTTTT. The gene calls are TRBV21-1 and TRBJ2-2; TRBD1 reflects the table's D call only, with no check against the DNA. TRBV21-1 is designated a pseudogene. The CDR3 totals 16 residues.

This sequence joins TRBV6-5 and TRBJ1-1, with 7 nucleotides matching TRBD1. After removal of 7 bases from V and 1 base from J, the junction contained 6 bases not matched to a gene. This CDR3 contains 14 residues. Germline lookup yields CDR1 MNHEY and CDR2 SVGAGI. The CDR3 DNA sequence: TGTGCCAGCACCGGACAGGCGGGGAACACTGAAGCTTTCTTT. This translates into CASTGQAGNTEAFF.

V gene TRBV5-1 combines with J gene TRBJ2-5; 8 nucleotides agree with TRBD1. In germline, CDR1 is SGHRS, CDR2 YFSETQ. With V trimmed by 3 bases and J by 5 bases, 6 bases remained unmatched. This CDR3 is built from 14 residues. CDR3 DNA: TGCGCCAGCAGCTCTGCAGGGGGCAGGGAGACCCAGTACTTC. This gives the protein CASSSAGGRETQYF.

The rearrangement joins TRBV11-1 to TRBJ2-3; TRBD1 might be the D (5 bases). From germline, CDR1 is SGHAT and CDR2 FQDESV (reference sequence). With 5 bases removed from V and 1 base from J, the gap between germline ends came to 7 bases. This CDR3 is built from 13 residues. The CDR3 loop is CASSLGRTDTQYF. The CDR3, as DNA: TGTGCCAGCAGCCTGGGGCGCACAGATACGCAGTATTTT.